Below are 3 T cell receptor beta chains sequenced from a single sample in a study of OX40 agonist ivuxolimab in advanced cancers. Generated by immunoSEQ multiplex PCR, the TCRdb table keeps only in-frame clones and is missing some. Of fewer than 50,000 clones listed, less than 95% are singletons. The material was CD4+ or CD8+ T cells sorted from blood, obtained in a trial of the OX40 agonist ivuxolimab. Receptors originate from an adult with an advanced solid tumor such as melanoma, head and neck, liver or kidney cancer.

V usage is TRBV7-9 and J usage is TRBJ2-2, with D possibly TRBD2 on 5 matching bases. The germline CDR1 and CDR2 sequences are SEHNR and FQNEAQ (reference sequence). The CDR3 runs to 11 residues. Trimming pared 10 bases from V and 7 bases from J, leaving 10 bases between. The CDR3 sequence is CATDRGGELFF. The CDR3 DNA is TGTGCCACCGACCGGGGCGGGGAGCTGTTTTTT. The variable domain in full, completed from reference TRBV7-9 and TRBJ2-2, reads DTGVSQNPRHKITKRGQNVTFRCDPISEHNRLYWYRQTLGQGPEFLTYFQNEAQLEKSRLLSDRFSAERPKGSFSTLEIQRTEQGDSAMYLCATDRGGELFFGEGSRLTVL.

This chain uses TRBV7-9 with TRBJ2-5; D uncertain. The J call could be wrong; TRBJ2-7 is a better fit for the DNA end. Germline CDR1 reads SEHNR; CDR2 reads FQNEAQ (reference sequence). This CDR3 has 11 residues. Here the CDR3 reads CASSLEYEQYF. CDR3 nucleotides: TGTGCCAGCAGCCTAGAGTACGAGCAGTACTTC.

This chain uses TRBV28 with TRBJ2-7; either TRBD1 or TRBD2 may supply D (6 bases each). V was trimmed by 5 bases and J by 5 bases, leaving 13 bases between them. This CDR3 spans 13 amino acids. Germline CDR1 MDHEN, CDR2 SYDVKM. For the CDR3, the DNA is TGTGCCAGCAGTCCACGGGGGCTGCACGAGCAGTACTTC. It specifies CASSPRGLHEQYF.